This T cell receptor (beta chain) is from a study of T cell responses to AZD1222 COVID-19 vaccine. This table comes from immunoSEQ multiplex PCR, and its TCRdb copy is limited to in-frame clones, with some not included. There are about 140,000 clones in the sample; about nine tenths occur only once, and approximately 4.8% lies in the top ten. V was trimmed by 5 bases and J by 2 bases, leaving 15 bases between them. From germline, CDR1 is SEHNR and CDR2 FQNEAQ (reference sequence). The CDR3 spans 16 residues. With respect to this clone: Antigen specificity is unknown.

Regarding the study as a whole: Baseline serostatus was positive in only six AZD1222 recipients. Unmutated variant regions are reportedly targeted by nearly half of spike-specific TCRs.

The TCR originated in an adult in good health. V usage is TRBV7-9 and J usage is TRBJ2-2, with D unresolved. Specimen: peripheral blood, collected on day 0 of AZD1222 vaccination. CDR3 loop: CASSQPKRVNTGELFF. CDR3 in DNA: TGTGCCAGCAGCCAGCCCAAACGGGTCAACACCGGGGAGCTGTTTTTT.